Shown below are 18 T cell receptor beta chains from a single sample sequenced in a study of identical twins. MiXCR, applied by TCRdb to the 5' RACE reads, yields one record per CDR3 protein. This sample has some 730,000 distinct CDR3 sequences, with 15% to 20% found just once. The sample also formed part of further work on T cells expressing NK-cell markers.

Specimen: PBMCs. All receptors come from a woman under 30 in good health.

The chain carries TRBV20-1 and TRBJ2-7; 7 bases fit TRBD1. The germline V gene encodes CDR1 DFQATT and CDR2 SNEGSKA (reference sequence). This CDR3 is built from 14 residues. J gave up 0 bases and V 2 bases, and 4 bases lay outside the gene matches. The CDR3 DNA is TGCAGTGCTAGAAAGGGGGCAACCTCCTACGAGCAGTACTTC. Its translation is CSARKGATSYEQYF.

This clonotype has ten or more counts. The genes are TRBV11-1 and TRBJ1-3; D gene unclear. Deletions cut 1 base from V and 0 bases from J, with 19 bases between. CDR3 size: 19 residues. The germline CDR1 and CDR2 sequences are SGHAT and FQDESV (reference sequence). The CDR3 spells CASSLERVTRRSSGNTIYF. CDR3 DNA sequence: TGTGCCAGCAGCTTAGAAAGGGTCACACGGCGAAGCTCTGGAAACACCATATATTTT.

This clonotype was found a few times. This chain uses TRBV12-3 or TRBV12-4 with TRBJ2-1, with 15 positions matching TRBD2. J lost 8 bases, V lost 0 bases, and 5 bases had no gene match. This CDR3 spans 17 amino acids. The CDR3 spells CASSLAGLAGGGDEQFF. CDR3 nucleotides: TGTGCCAGCAGTTTAGCGGGACTAGCGGGGGGAGGCGATGAGCAGTTCTTC.

This chain links TRBV10-2 with TRBJ2-7; TRBD1 matches at 7 bases. Germline trimming cut 11 bases from V and 2 bases from J; bases unmatched to any gene: 12. Germline V lookup: CDR1 WSHSY, CDR2 SAAADI. The CDR3 has 14 amino acids. The CDR3 region is CAALGDRNTYEQYF. The CDR3 region has the DNA TGCGCCGCTCTGGGGGACAGAAACACCTACGAGCAGTACTTC.

This clonotype was found once. The chain combines TRBV20-1 with TRBJ2-7; the match to TRBD2 covers 11 bases. This CDR3 is built from 16 residues. Germline V lookup: CDR1 DFQATT, CDR2 SNEGSKA (reference sequence). V dropped 3 bases and J dropped 2; count of bases not matched to a gene: 9. DNA for the CDR3: TGCAGTGCTAGCCCCCTGACTAGCGGGACCACCTACGAGCAGTACTTC. Amino acids: CSASPLTSGTTYEQYF.

This clonotype was seen only a few times. DNA for the CDR3: TGTGCCAGCAGCCAAGGGGGGGGAACCACTGAAGCTTTCTTT. Protein sequence: CASSQGGGTTEAFF. This chain joins TRBV4-2 and TRBJ1-1; TRBD1 might be the D (5 bases). Looked up from germline, CDR1 is LGHNA and CDR2 is YNFKEQ. The CDR3 covers 14 residues. V shed 1 base and J shed 4 bases, with 10 bases lying between them.

This clonotype showed up just once. Its ends do not fully match the called genes, so a read error is possible. The chain joins TRBV7-3 to TRBJ1-4, with D perhaps matching TRBD1 (6 bases). The CDR3 contains 15 residues. Looked up from germline, CDR1 is SGHTA and CDR2 is FQGTGA. CDR3 region: CACSLTAGAGEKLFF. In DNA form, the CDR3 reads TGTGCCTGCAGCTTAACGGCGGGGGCGGGTGAAAAACTGTTTTTT.

This clonotype turned up a few times. V is TRBV12-3 or TRBV12-4 and J is TRBJ2-7, with D hard to call. This CDR3 has 14 residues. Between the trimmed V and J ends, which lost 2 bases and 0 bases, there was a span of 8 bases. CDR3: CASSLFQSSYEQYF. In DNA form, the CDR3 reads TGTGCCAGCAGTTTATTCCAGAGCTCCTACGAGCAGTACTTC.

The rearrangement joins TRBV2 to TRBJ2-1; unclear D gene. Looked up from germline, CDR1 is SNHLY and CDR2 is FYNNEI. V was cut by 6 bases and J by 0 bases, with 9 bases left in between. The CDR3 has 14 residues. CDR3 protein: CASRSTLSYNEQFF. As DNA, the CDR3 is TGTGCCAGCAGAAGTACTCTCTCCTACAATGAGCAGTTCTTC.

This clonotype was counted ten times or more. J is TRBJ1-1 and V is TRBV12-3 or TRBV12-4; 8 nucleotides align to TRBD1. The CDR3 runs 16 residues. The junction had 7 bases not matched to a gene; V was cut back by 4 bases and J by 0 bases. CDR3 DNA sequence: TGTGCCAGCAGTTGGGGGACAGGCTACCTGAACACTGAAGCTTTCTTT. It yields the protein CASSWGTGYLNTEAFF.

This clonotype was observed at least ten times. The gene calls are TRBV5-1 and TRBJ2-3; no clear D. The CDR3 is made up of 14 amino acids. V lost 0 bases and J 2 bases, leaving 7 bases between the germline ends. Germline-derived CDR1 and CDR2 are SGHRS and YFSETQ. The CDR3 spells CASSLEEVTDTQYF. The CDR3 nucleotides read TGCGCCAGCAGCTTGGAGGAAGTCACAGATACGCAGTATTTT.

This clonotype was detected only a few times. This chain connects TRBV18 to TRBJ1-1; TRBD1 might be the D (5 bases). Trimming pared 5 bases from V and 4 bases from J, leaving 14 bases between. The germline V gene encodes CDR1 KGHSH and CDR2 LQKENI. The CDR3 consists of 14 residues. The CDR3 region is CASSAGVQGTEAFF. Here the CDR3 DNA reads TGTGCCAGCTCAGCCGGGGTCCAGGGCACTGAAGCTTTCTTT.

The V and J genes are TRBV15 and TRBJ2-1; 11 bases fit TRBD2. Germline V gene sequence: CDR1 LNHNV, CDR2 YYDKDF (reference sequence). J gave up 6 bases and V 2 bases, and 3 bases lay outside the gene matches. This CDR3 has 15 amino acids. CDR3 coding DNA: TGTGCCACCAGCAGACCGGGACTAGCGGTCAATGAGCAGTTCTTC. This codes for CATSRPGLAVNEQFF.

J is TRBJ1-1 and V is TRBV20-1; D perhaps matches TRBD1 (6 bases). V lost 5 bases, J lost 4 bases, and 20 bases lay in between. The CDR3 length is 15 residues. Germline lookup yields CDR1 DFQATT and CDR2 SNEGSKA (reference sequence). The chain's CDR3 is CSALTRGLGATEAFF. CDR3 DNA: TGCAGTGCTCTGACCAGGGGTCTCGGAGCCACTGAAGCTTTCTTT.

This sequence joins TRBV11-1 and TRBJ2-7, with D possibly matching TRBD2 (7 bases). V was cut by 2 bases and J by 2 bases, with 28 bases left in between. The CDR3 is 20 residues long. Germline lookup yields CDR1 SGHAT and CDR2 FQDESV (reference sequence). The CDR3 coding sequence is TGTGCCAGCAGCTTAATACGGATAGTAGGCCCGGCGGGGGCTACCTACGAGCAGTACTTC. This translates into CASSLIRIVGPAGATYEQYF.

This sequence joins TRBV29-1 and TRBJ2-3, with 8 positions matching TRBD1. The V and J ends lost 3 bases and 6 bases, in that order; junction bases with no gene match: 8. The CDR3 runs 14 residues. Looked up from germline, CDR1 is SQVTM and CDR2 is ANQGSEA. CDR3 sequence reads: CSVEGRGQGDTQYF. The CDR3, as DNA: TGCAGCGTTGAGGGCAGGGGGCAAGGGGATACGCAGTATTTT.

At least ten counts were recorded for this clonotype. V is TRBV12-3 or TRBV12-4 and J is TRBJ2-7, with TRBD2 matching 8 bases. The CDR3 sequence is 14 residues long. Trimming took 3 bases from V and 2 from J; bases not matched to a gene: 3. CDR3 loop: CASSFTSGTYEQYF. As DNA, the CDR3 is TGTGCCAGCAGTTTTACTAGCGGAACCTACGAGCAGTACTTC.

CDR3 bases: TGTGCCAGCGCGCGACAGTTTTGGTACAATGAGCAGTTCTTC. Translation gives CASARQFWYNEQFF. The chain combines TRBV5-6 with TRBJ2-1, with a possible D match to TRBD1 (5 bases). The CDR3 is 14 residues long. Trimming stripped 7 bases from V and 4 bases from J, with 15 bases between. Germline-derived CDR1 and CDR2 are SGHDT and YYEEEE.